Listed below are T cell receptor beta chains from one sample, sequenced in a study of OX40 agonist ivuxolimab in advanced cancers. The method was immunoSEQ multiplex PCR; TCRdb's version includes in-frame clones alone and lacks a portion of them. The table shows about 40,000 clones, with 88% occurring only once. Source: CD4+ or CD8+ T cells sorted from blood, taken in a trial of the OX40 agonist ivuxolimab. These receptors were taken from an adult with an advanced solid tumor such as melanoma, head and neck, liver or kidney cancer. Each CDR3 is given with its conserved first and last residue. Fields, in order: CDR3 DNA, CDR3 protein, J gene, V gene, D gene, clone size. D genes are given only for firm matches. Clone sizes are given selectively: once, few, many, or a class where the clone is expanded.

cdr3_nt: TGTGCCAGCAGTCCCGGCGGACAGGGAGGCAATCAGCCCCAGCATTTT
cdr3_aa: CASSPGGQGGNQPQHF
j_call: TRBJ1-5
v_call: TRBV27
d_call: TRBD1
clone_size: -

cdr3_nt: TGCGCCAGCAGCTTGGACGGGGGCCGAAAGAACAATGAGCAGTTCTTC
cdr3_aa: CASSLDGGRKNNEQFF
j_call: TRBJ2-1
v_call: TRBV5-1
d_call: -
clone_size: -

cdr3_nt: TGTGCCACGACAGGGGGCGAAAATCCGGAGCAGTACTTC
cdr3_aa: CATTGGENPEQYF
j_call: TRBJ2-7
v_call: TRBV19
d_call: TRBD1
clone_size: -

cdr3_nt: TGTGCCAGCAGCCACCTTGGCGGCCTATTTGAGCAGTTCTTC
cdr3_aa: CASSHLGGLFEQFF
j_call: TRBJ2-1
v_call: TRBV7-9
d_call: -
clone_size: -

cdr3_nt: TGTGCCAGCAGCGCGGACCAGTGGGGACAGGGAATTGAAAAACTGTTTTTT
cdr3_aa: CASSADQWGQGIEKLFF
j_call: TRBJ1-4
v_call: TRBV9
d_call: TRBD1
clone_size: -

cdr3_nt: TGTGCCAGCAGGGACAGGACTAGCGTGAACACCGGGGAGCTGTTTTTT
cdr3_aa: CASRDRTSVNTGELFF
j_call: TRBJ2-2
v_call: TRBV2
d_call: TRBD2
clone_size: -

cdr3_nt: TGTGCCAGCAGTGAAATCCGGGACGGCTCCTACGAGCAGTACTTC
cdr3_aa: CASSEIRDGSYEQYF
j_call: TRBJ2-7
v_call: TRBV2
d_call: -
clone_size: -

cdr3_nt: TGCAGCGTAGCCGGGACAGGGGGTACGTACGAGCAGTACTTC
cdr3_aa: CSVAGTGGTYEQYF
j_call: TRBJ2-7
v_call: TRBV29-1
d_call: TRBD1
clone_size: -

cdr3_nt: TGTGCCTGGAGTTTGACAGTGGGAACTGAAGCTTTCTTT
cdr3_aa: CAWSLTVGTEAFF
j_call: TRBJ1-1
v_call: TRBV30
d_call: -
clone_size: medium-sized

cdr3_nt: TGTGCCAGCAGTCCCGGGCCGTATGATCAGCAGCCCCAGCATTTT
cdr3_aa: CASSPGPYDQQPQHF
j_call: TRBJ1-5
v_call: TRBV6-5
d_call: -
clone_size: -

cdr3_nt: TGTGCCAGCAGCTTGCTAGCGGGAGGGCCAGCAGATACGCAGTATTTT
cdr3_aa: CASSLLAGGPADTQYF
j_call: TRBJ2-3
v_call: TRBV9
d_call: TRBD2
clone_size: -

cdr3_nt: TGTGCCAGCAGCTTCGCCCGGGGGGAGCAGTACTTC
cdr3_aa: CASSFARGEQYF
j_call: TRBJ2-7
v_call: TRBV27
d_call: -
clone_size: -

cdr3_nt: TGCGCCAGCAGCCAAGGGGTTACTAGCGGGAGTGGATACGAGCAGTACTTC
cdr3_aa: CASSQGVTSGSGYEQYF
j_call: TRBJ2-7
v_call: TRBV4-1
d_call: TRBD2
clone_size: -

cdr3_nt: TGTGCCAGCAGCCAAGAGGTCGTAGTTTATAGCAATCAGCCCCAGCATTTT
cdr3_aa: CASSQEVVVYSNQPQHF
j_call: TRBJ1-5
v_call: TRBV16
d_call: -
clone_size: -

cdr3_nt: TGTGCCAGCAGCCAAAGTCCGTCGGCAGGGCAAGAGACCCAGTACTTC
cdr3_aa: CASSQSPSAGQETQYF
j_call: TRBJ2-5
v_call: TRBV14
d_call: -
clone_size: -

cdr3_nt: TGTGCCAGCCGAAGGGGGACGGATAACTCTGGGGCCAACGTCCTGACTTTC
cdr3_aa: CASRRGTDNSGANVLTF
j_call: TRBJ2-6
v_call: TRBV21-1
d_call: -
clone_size: -

cdr3_nt: TGTGCCAGCAGTTTATCCCACACTAGCGGAGCCTACAATGAGCAGTTCTTC
cdr3_aa: CASSLSHTSGAYNEQFF
j_call: TRBJ2-1
v_call: TRBV28
d_call: TRBD2
clone_size: -

cdr3_nt: TGTGCCAGCAGTTTTTCGACAGGGGATGGCTACACCTTC
cdr3_aa: CASSFSTGDGYTF
j_call: TRBJ1-2
v_call: TRBV27
d_call: TRBD1
clone_size: -

cdr3_nt: TGTGCCAGCAGTCCCGGACTAGCGGGGTCCTACGAGCAGTACTTC
cdr3_aa: CASSPGLAGSYEQYF
j_call: TRBJ2-7
v_call: TRBV6-5
d_call: TRBD2
clone_size: -

cdr3_nt: TGTGCCAGCAGTGCAGCAGGAGGCGAGCAGTACTTC
cdr3_aa: CASSAAGGEQYF
j_call: TRBJ2-7
v_call: TRBV2
d_call: -
clone_size: few

cdr3_nt: TGTGCCATCAGGGAGAGCTCCTACAATGAGCAGTTCTTC
cdr3_aa: CAIRESSYNEQFF
j_call: TRBJ2-1
v_call: TRBV10-3
d_call: -
clone_size: -

cdr3_nt: TGTGCCTGGAGTGTACCTGACCTAAACTATGGCTACACCTTC
cdr3_aa: CAWSVPDLNYGYTF
j_call: TRBJ1-2
v_call: TRBV30
d_call: -
clone_size: -

cdr3_nt: TGTGCCAGCAGTTCCCAGGGACCTTTTACTGAAGCTTTCTTT
cdr3_aa: CASSSQGPFTEAFF
j_call: TRBJ1-1
v_call: TRBV6-5
d_call: -
clone_size: -

cdr3_nt: TGTGCCAGCAGACATCGGACAGGGATCAACACCGGGGAGCTGTTTTTT
cdr3_aa: CASRHRTGINTGELFF
j_call: TRBJ2-2
v_call: TRBV7-9
d_call: TRBD1
clone_size: -

cdr3_nt: TGCGCCAGCAGCCAGGCAGGGAGGTATGGCTACACCTTC
cdr3_aa: CASSQAGRYGYTF
j_call: TRBJ1-2
v_call: TRBV4-1
d_call: -
clone_size: -

cdr3_nt: TGTGCCAGCAGCTTGGACGGGAGCTCCTACAATGAGCAGTTCTTC
cdr3_aa: CASSLDGSSYNEQFF
j_call: TRBJ2-1
v_call: TRBV7-9
d_call: -
clone_size: -

cdr3_nt: TGTGCCAGCGGCCCCGTCGGTGATGCCACTGAAGCTTTCTTT
cdr3_aa: CASGPVGDATEAFF
j_call: TRBJ1-1
v_call: TRBV6-1
d_call: -
clone_size: -

cdr3_nt: TGTGCCAGCAGTTTATCAGGAGCGGGAAGGGAGCAGTACTTC
cdr3_aa: CASSLSGAGREQYF
j_call: TRBJ2-7
v_call: TRBV28
d_call: TRBD2
clone_size: -

cdr3_nt: TGCAGCGTTGAGGCCCCCCTCAGAGGGAATGGCAATCAGCCCCAGCATTTT
cdr3_aa: CSVEAPLRGNGNQPQHF
j_call: TRBJ1-5
v_call: TRBV29-1
d_call: -
clone_size: -

cdr3_nt: TGCGCCAGCGGGAGACAGGGTAGATGCAATCAGCCCCAGCATTTT
cdr3_aa: CASGRQGRCNQPQHF
j_call: TRBJ1-5
v_call: TRBV5-1
d_call: TRBD1
clone_size: -

cdr3_nt: TGTGCCAGCACCCCTTGGGGACGGTTGAACACTGAAGCTTTCTTT
cdr3_aa: CASTPWGRLNTEAFF
j_call: TRBJ1-1
v_call: TRBV28
d_call: -
clone_size: -

cdr3_nt: TGTGCCAGCAGTTTCTACGGCAACAATGAGCAGTTCTTC
cdr3_aa: CASSFYGNNEQFF
j_call: TRBJ2-1
v_call: TRBV27
d_call: -
clone_size: -

cdr3_nt: TGTGCCAGCAGCTTCCTAGCGGGGGGCTACACAGATACGCAGTATTTT
cdr3_aa: CASSFLAGGYTDTQYF
j_call: TRBJ2-3
v_call: TRBV13
d_call: TRBD2
clone_size: -

cdr3_nt: TGTGCCAGCAGTCCCTCAAGGTTTGGGGCCAACGTCCTGACTTTC
cdr3_aa: CASSPSRFGANVLTF
j_call: TRBJ2-6
v_call: TRBV27
d_call: -
clone_size: -

cdr3_nt: TGTGCCAGCAGCTTAGTGAGCGGGGGTTACAATGAGCAGTTCTTC
cdr3_aa: CASSLVSGGYNEQFF
j_call: TRBJ2-1
v_call: TRBV13
d_call: TRBD2
clone_size: -

cdr3_nt: TGCGCCAGCAGCCAAGAGGGACACCCGAGCTCCTACGAGCAGTACTTC
cdr3_aa: CASSQEGHPSSYEQYF
j_call: TRBJ2-7
v_call: TRBV4-1
d_call: -
clone_size: -

cdr3_nt: TGTGCTAGTGGTTTGGTAGGCGGGGGCAATGAGCAGTTCTTC
cdr3_aa: CASGLVGGGNEQFF
j_call: TRBJ2-1
v_call: TRBV12-5
d_call: TRBD2
clone_size: -

cdr3_nt: TGTGCCATCAGTGAGTCAGAGGGATATGGCTATGGCTACACCTTC
cdr3_aa: CAISESEGYGYGYTF
j_call: TRBJ1-2
v_call: TRBV10-3
d_call: -
clone_size: -

cdr3_nt: TGTGCCAGCAGTCTAGCGGGTGTCTCCTACGAGCAGTACTTC
cdr3_aa: CASSLAGVSYEQYF
j_call: TRBJ2-7
v_call: TRBV28
d_call: TRBD2
clone_size: -

cdr3_nt: TGTGCCAGCAGTTTTGTTGGACTAGCCCACGAGCAGTACTTC
cdr3_aa: CASSFVGLAHEQYF
j_call: TRBJ2-7
v_call: TRBV27
d_call: TRBD2
clone_size: -

cdr3_nt: TGTGCCAGCAGCTTACCGGGACAGGGGACCTACGAGCAGTACTTC
cdr3_aa: CASSLPGQGTYEQYF
j_call: TRBJ2-7
v_call: TRBV7-9
d_call: TRBD1
clone_size: once

cdr3_nt: TGTGCCAGCAGCTTGGTTGGCAGCTACGAGCAGTACTTC
cdr3_aa: CASSLVGSYEQYF
j_call: TRBJ2-7
v_call: TRBV5-4
d_call: -
clone_size: -

cdr3_nt: TGTGCCAGCAGTTCTGGCAATGAGCAGTTCTTC
cdr3_aa: CASSSGNEQFF
j_call: TRBJ2-1
v_call: TRBV28
d_call: -
clone_size: -

cdr3_nt: TGTGCCACCAGCAGAGGACAGGGCGGCCTCTACGAGCAGTACTTC
cdr3_aa: CATSRGQGGLYEQYF
j_call: TRBJ2-7
v_call: TRBV15
d_call: TRBD1
clone_size: -

cdr3_nt: TGTGCCAGCAGCTTAGTAGTCAGGGACGAGCAGTACTTC
cdr3_aa: CASSLVVRDEQYF
j_call: TRBJ2-7
v_call: TRBV11-2
d_call: -
clone_size: -

cdr3_nt: TGTGCCAGTAGACCGGACAGGCTATCCTACGAGCAGTACTTC
cdr3_aa: CASRPDRLSYEQYF
j_call: TRBJ2-7
v_call: TRBV19
d_call: TRBD1
clone_size: -

cdr3_nt: TGTGCCAGCAGCCACCCGGACAGGTGGAACACTGAAGCTTTCTTT
cdr3_aa: CASSHPDRWNTEAFF
j_call: TRBJ1-1
v_call: TRBV7-9
d_call: TRBD1
clone_size: -

cdr3_nt: TGTGCCAGCAGCTCGGAGAATAGAAATGAGCAGTTCTTC
cdr3_aa: CASSSENRNEQFF
j_call: TRBJ2-1
v_call: TRBV13
d_call: -
clone_size: -

cdr3_nt: TGTGCCAGCAGCTGGGGGACAGGGGTTAGCACAGATACGCAGTATTTT
cdr3_aa: CASSWGTGVSTDTQYF
j_call: TRBJ2-3
v_call: TRBV5-6
d_call: TRBD1
clone_size: -

cdr3_nt: TGTGCCAGCAGAGGGCTAGGAGAGACCCAGTACTTC
cdr3_aa: CASRGLGETQYF
j_call: TRBJ2-5
v_call: TRBV9
d_call: -
clone_size: -

cdr3_nt: TGTGCCAGCAGCTTAGACCCCGACAGGGGTCACGCCGAGCAGTACTTC
cdr3_aa: CASSLDPDRGHAEQYF
j_call: TRBJ2-7
v_call: TRBV11-2
d_call: TRBD1
clone_size: -

cdr3_nt: TGCGCCAGCAGCCAAGCGGTCCCTCACGGCGGCAATGAGCAGTTCTTC
cdr3_aa: CASSQAVPHGGNEQFF
j_call: TRBJ2-1
v_call: TRBV4-1
d_call: -
clone_size: -

cdr3_nt: TGTGCCAGCAGCCTTCCGGGACAGGGGGCAGCTGGGGCCAACGTCCTGACTTTC
cdr3_aa: CASSLPGQGAAGANVLTF
j_call: TRBJ2-6
v_call: TRBV7-8
d_call: TRBD1
clone_size: -

cdr3_nt: TGTGCCAGTAGTATAGTAAGCGCAGGGTCCTACGAGCAGTACTTC
cdr3_aa: CASSIVSAGSYEQYF
j_call: TRBJ2-7
v_call: TRBV19
d_call: -
clone_size: -

cdr3_nt: TGTGCCACCAGCAGGGCTAGCGGGAGGTTTGTGCAAGAGACCCAGTACTTC
cdr3_aa: CATSRASGRFVQETQYF
j_call: TRBJ2-5
v_call: TRBV15
d_call: TRBD2
clone_size: -